This T cell receptor beta chain was sequenced in a study of control samples from healthy donors and cancer patients. TCRdb keeps only in-frame clones here, not all; method: immunoSEQ multiplex PCR. In the table there are around 100,000 clones, roughly 90% of which are singletons. This clone was seen just once. The source material was PBMCs. The receptor was isolated from a man between 60 and 75 years old with lung cancer.

The CDR3 loop reads CASSTRRAQNANYGYTF. DNA for the CDR3: TGTGCCAGTAGCACCAGACGGGCGCAAAACGCTAACTATGGCTACACCTTC. V and J are TRBV19 and TRBJ1-2; D is ambiguous. Trimming took off 6 bases at V and 0 bases at J, with 20 bases between the two ends. The germline CDR1 and CDR2 sequences are LNHDA and SQIVND (reference sequence). The length of the CDR3 is 17 residues.